The 17 T cell receptor beta chains in this list originate from one sample, sequenced in a study of shared clonotypes between healthy human individuals. Some clones are missing from TCRdb's copy, which holds only in-frame ones; the method was immunoSEQ multiplex PCR. The table records 550,000 to 800,000 clones, approximately 79% of them present only once. The specimen sequenced was memory CD4+ T cells sorted from blood. Subset here: CD45RA-negative fraction. The receptors were gathered from a woman younger than 45 in good health.

This clone came up a few times. This chain links TRBV11-2 with TRBJ1-2; D not resolved. The ends were cut back, 1 base at V and 8 bases at J, with 14 bases in the middle. CDR1 SGHAT and CDR2 FQNNGV come from the germline V gene. CDR3 size: 14 residues. CDR3 coding DNA: TGTGCCAGCAGCTTAGGGCCCCAAGGCGCGGGCTACACCTTC. This sequence encodes CASSLGPQGAGYTF.

The chain uses TRBV4-1 and TRBJ2-7, with a possible D match to TRBD1 (6 bases). The CDR3 contains 15 residues. Trimming left V 2 bases short and J 3 bases short, with 14 bases between. CDR1 is MGHRA, CDR2 YSYEKL, per germline. The CDR3 sequence is CASSQKLDSDYEQYF. CDR3 nucleotides: TGCGCCAGCAGCCAAAAATTGGACAGCGACTACGAGCAGTACTTC.

The chain recombines TRBV5-1 with TRBJ1-1, with TRBD1 identical over 8 bases. CDR1 is SGHRS and CDR2 is YFSETQ in the germline V gene. The CDR3 extends over 15 amino acids. V lost 4 bases to trimming and J lost 0 bases; unmatched junction nucleotides: 5. The CDR3 DNA reads TGCGCCAGCAGCAACACAGGGGGTATGAACACTGAAGCTTTCTTT. Translation gives CASSNTGGMNTEAFF.

In its sample, this clone was seen once. The rearrangement links TRBV19 to TRBJ1-5, with D tentatively TRBD1 (6 bases). Germline values: CDR1 LNHDA, CDR2 SQIVND (reference sequence). V lost 7 bases to trimming and J lost 5 bases, with 12 bases between them. The CDR3 consists of 13 residues. The CDR3 is CASKVTGHQPQHF. The CDR3 DNA reads TGTGCCAGTAAGGTCACAGGGCATCAGCCCCAGCATTTT.

The rearrangement links TRBV5-1 to TRBJ1-1, with 9 bases matching TRBD1. Germline V gene data show CDR1 as SGHRS and CDR2 as YFSETQ. This CDR3 is built from 13 residues. Losses at the gene ends were 8 bases for V and 7 bases for J; bases not matched to a gene: 9. The CDR3 here is CASKPGTGSEAFF. The CDR3 DNA sequence: TGCGCCAGTAAACCGGGGACAGGGAGTGAAGCTTTCTTT. The complete variable domain, with remaining parts taken from reference TRBV5-1 and TRBJ1-1, reads KAGVTQTPRYLIKTRGQQVTLSCSPISGHRSVSWYQQTPGQGLQFLFEYFSETQRNKGNFPGRFSGRQFSNSRSEMNVSTLELGDSALYLCASKPGTGSEAFFGQGTRLTVV.

The sample holds one count of this clone. The V and J genes are TRBV7-8 and TRBJ1-4; possibly TRBD1 for D (6 bases). The CDR3 extends over 16 amino acids. Trimming shortened V by 5 bases and J by 0 bases, and 13 bases separated the two germline ends. The germline V gene has CDR1 SGHVS and CDR2 FQNEAQ. Here the CDR3 reads CASSPRGPATNEKLFF. In nucleotides, the CDR3 is TGTGCCAGCAGCCCCCGGGGGCCTGCAACTAATGAAAAACTGTTTTTT.

The rearrangement links TRBV18 to TRBJ2-1; no clear D gene. Trimming cost V 0 bases and J 8 bases, with 11 bases left between them. This CDR3 is built from 14 residues. Germline CDR1 is KGHSH and CDR2 is LQKENI. The CDR3 DNA reads as TGTGCCAGCTCACCACCGTCGACCCGGGATGAGCAGTTCTTC. Protein: CASSPPSTRDEQFF.

V gene TRBV2 combines with J gene TRBJ2-7; D is undetermined. V was clipped by 3 bases and J by 6 bases, with 6 bases between them. CDR3 length: 11 residues. Germline V gene lookup returns CDR1 SNHLY and CDR2 FYNNEI. The CDR3 region is CASSETGEQYF. DNA for the CDR3: TGTGCCAGCAGTGAGACGGGCGAGCAGTACTTC.

V is TRBV18 and J is TRBJ1-4; D remains ambiguous. The V end lost 2 bases, the J end lost 1 base, and 14 bases lay between the germline ends. This CDR3 has 17 amino acids. Germline V gene sequence: CDR1 KGHSH, CDR2 LQKENI. The CDR3 loop is CASSPDFDLGTNEKLFF. The CDR3 coding sequence is TGTGCCAGCTCACCAGACTTTGACCTGGGAACTAATGAAAAACTGTTTTTT.

CDR3 nucleotides: TGCGCCAGCAGCTTGGCCCCCTTGCTGAGGGGCATGAACACTGAAGCTTTCTTT. As protein: CASSLAPLLRGMNTEAFF. The chain links TRBV5-1 to TRBJ1-1, with D tentatively TRBD1 (5 bases). The CDR3 length is 18 residues. CDR1 and CDR2 from the germline V gene are SGHRS and YFSETQ. Trimming shortened V by 0 bases and J by 0 bases, and 18 bases separated the two germline ends.

The V and J genes are TRBV28 and TRBJ1-1, with D hard to call. The CDR3 contains 15 residues. With 6 bases removed from V and 0 bases from J, the gap between germline ends came to 14 bases. Germline V CDR1 and CDR2: MDHEN, SYDVKM. The CDR3 coding sequence is TGTGCCAGCAGCCGGACGGATAGGATGAACACTGAAGCTTTCTTT. As protein: CASSRTDRMNTEAFF.

The rearrangement uses TRBV7-2 and TRBJ1-2, with D perhaps matching TRBD1 (6 bases). The germline CDR1 and CDR2 sequences are SGHTA and FQGNSA. Deletions cut 1 base from V and 8 bases from J, with 8 bases between. The CDR3 totals 12 residues. In nucleotides, the CDR3 is TGTGCCAGCAGCTTAGACAGGGTAGGCTACACCTTC. This sequence encodes CASSLDRVGYTF.

The V call is TRBV28, the J call TRBJ1-4; D call uncertain. V dropped 2 bases and J dropped 8 bases, with 12 bases sitting between them. Looked up from germline, CDR1 is MDHEN and CDR2 is SYDVKM. This CDR3 is built from 14 residues. The DNA for the CDR3 is TGTGCCAGCAGTTTAGCCGGGATAAAGGAAAAACTGTTTTTT. Translating gives CASSLAGIKEKLFF.

The V gene is TRBV19, the J gene TRBJ2-2; 7 bases are shared with TRBD2. The V gene's germline CDR1 is LNHDA and CDR2 SQIVND (reference sequence). This CDR3 is 14 amino acids long. V lost 4 bases and J lost 8; bases outside the gene matches: 7. CDR3 bases: TGTGCCAGTAGTAGCGGGAGCGGTAAAGGGGAGCTGTTTTTT. Encoded protein: CASSSGSGKGELFF.

V and J are TRBV2 and TRBJ2-3; D is ambiguous. The CDR3 is made up of 14 amino acids. The germline V and J ends were trimmed by 11 bases and 4 bases, with 19 bases remaining between them. CDR1 is SNHLY and CDR2 is FYNNEI in the germline V gene. Here the CDR3 reads CALNRFPSADTQYF. CDR3 DNA: TGTGCCCTTAACCGATTTCCTTCGGCAGATACGCAGTATTTT. Based on the CDR3 plus reference TRBV2 and TRBJ2-3, the full variable domain is EPEVTQTPSHQVTQMGQEVILRCVPISNHLYFYWYRQILGQKVEFLVSFYNNEISEKSEIFDDQFSVERPDGSNFTLKIRSTKLEDSAMYFCALNRFPSADTQYFGPGTRLTVL.

This clone was seen only a few times. This chain joins TRBV11-2 and TRBJ2-3, with 11 bases aligning to TRBD2. The trim removed 8 bases at V and 0 bases at J, leaving 7 bases unmatched. Germline V CDR1 and CDR2: SGHAT, FQNNGV. The CDR3 spans 16 residues. The CDR3 region is CASLGIAGGSTDTQYF. In nucleotides, the CDR3 is TGTGCCAGCTTGGGGATAGCGGGAGGGAGCACAGATACGCAGTATTTT. The full variable domain, its missing parts supplied by reference TRBV11-2 and TRBJ2-3, is EAGVAQSPRYKIIEKRQSVAFWCNPISGHATLYWYQQILGQGPKLLIQFQNNGVVDDSQLPKDRFSAERLKGVDSTLKIQPAKLEDSAVYLCASLGIAGGSTDTQYFGPGTRLTVL.

In this sample, this clone turned up a few times. This chain joins TRBV19 and TRBJ1-5, with unresolved D. This CDR3 spans 15 amino acids. CDR1 and CDR2 (germline): LNHDA, SQIVND (reference sequence). V was trimmed by 3 bases and J by 3 bases, leaving 12 bases between them. CDR3 sequence: CASSMGRHLNQPQHF. The CDR3 coding sequence is TGTGCCAGTAGTATGGGCAGGCACCTCAATCAGCCCCAGCATTTT. Variable domain in full (rest from reference TRBV19 and TRBJ1-5): DGGITQSPKYLFRKEGQNVTLSCEQNLNHDAMYWYRQDPGQGLRLIYYSQIVNDFQKGDIAEGYSVSREKKESFPLTVTSAQKNPTAFYLCASSMGRHLNQPQHFGDGTRLSIL.